The sequence of this TCR beta chain was determined in a study of patients and donors after allogeneic stem cell transplantation. MiXCR, applied by TCRdb to the RT-PCR reads, yields one record per CDR3 protein. Of about 28,000 distinct CDR3 sequences in the sample, over 6.5% are singletons; the top ten hold roughly a third. This clonotype was recorded a few times. Germline lookup yields CDR1 SGDLS and CDR2 YYNGEE. Trimming removed 1 base at V and 3 bases at J, with 15 bases between. The CDR3 runs 16 residues. This chain connects TRBV9 to TRBJ2-3; perhaps TRBD1 as D (6 bases). The sequence came from a human donor who was either an allogeneic HSCT recipient or a stem cell or donor lymphocyte infusion donor (not recorded which). It is not recorded whose cells these are; they may come from a transplant donor. Material: blood, either unsorted or a sorted T cell fraction (not recorded which). The DNA of the CDR3 is TGTGCCAGCAGCGTATATGTACAGGGTGCGACAGATACGCAGTATTTT. This codes for CASSVYVQGATDTQYF.